The next 5 T cell receptor beta chains were all read from a single sample in a study of T cell responses to AZD1222 COVID-19 vaccine. Profiling relied on immunoSEQ multiplex PCR, and the TCRdb table lists in-frame clones only, not all of them. The sample contains 90,000 to 150,000 clones, about 86% of which appear only once. The material was peripheral blood, obtained 28 days after the second AZD1222 dose. These receptors all stem from an adult who received the AZD1222 COVID-19 vaccine.

V gene TRBV12-3 or TRBV12-4 combines with J gene TRBJ2-2, with D perhaps matching TRBD2 (5 bases). CDR3 length: 13 amino acids. V shed 6 bases and J shed 3 bases, with 8 bases lying between them. The CDR3, as DNA: TGTGCCAGCAGGGACTTCTACACCGGGGAGCTGTTTTTT. Its translation is CASRDFYTGELFF.

The chain carries TRBV11-2 and TRBJ1-6; D is uncertain. The CDR3 runs to 15 residues. The germline V gene encodes CDR1 SGHAT and CDR2 FQNNGV. Trimming removed 5 bases from V and 2 bases from J, with 10 bases in between. The CDR3 bases are TGTGCCAGCAGCCCTCCGGGAGCCTATAATTCACCCCTCCACTTT. It specifies CASSPPGAYNSPLHF.

The V and J genes are TRBV27 and TRBJ2-7; TRBD1 matches at 9 bases. The CDR3 totals 13 residues. Germline-derived CDR1 and CDR2 are MNHEY and SMNVEV (reference sequence). V dropped 6 bases and J dropped 5; count of bases not matched to a gene: 5. DNA for the CDR3: TGTGCCAGCAGGGGGACAGGGTCGAACGAGCAGTACTTC. The encoded protein is CASRGTGSNEQYF.

The J gene is TRBJ1-5, the V gene TRBV18, with 7 bases matching TRBD1. V shed 8 bases, J shed 6 bases, and the junction held 7 bases outside the gene matches. Germline V CDR1 and CDR2: KGHSH, LQKENI. This CDR3 has 13 amino acids. CDR3 in DNA: TGTGCCAGCCCAGGGGGAATAAGTCAGCCCCAGCATTTT. Translating it yields CASPGGISQPQHF.

This chain joins TRBV5-1 and TRBJ1-1; TRBD1 matches at 8 bases. The trim removed 0 bases at V and 5 bases at J, leaving 15 bases unmatched. Germline V gene data show CDR1 as SGHRS and CDR2 as YFSETQ. This CDR3 has 18 amino acids. The CDR3 is CASSLDIQPGGMQTEAFF. In nucleotides, the CDR3 is TGCGCCAGCAGCTTGGATATACAGCCAGGGGGCATGCAAACTGAAGCTTTCTTT.